A single sample is the source of the 17 T cell receptor beta chains below, sequenced in a study of T cell repertoires in cytomegalovirus infection. TCRdb re-called the reads through MiXCR, storing one row per CDR3 protein. The sample carries approximately 700,000 distinct CDR3 sequences, roughly a third recorded once. The sample comprised PBMCs. The receptors were gathered from a human donor in good health (CMV status not recorded). Some clones in this sample may be carry-over from other donors' samples.

Regarding this clonotype: One end of the junction does not line up with germline, which may come from a read error. This chain joins TRBV11-2 and TRBJ2-7; weak D call: TRBD1 (6 bases). The CDR3 extends over 15 amino acids. Germline V gene lookup returns CDR1 SGHAT and CDR2 FQNNGV. The CDR3 DNA is TGTGCCAGCAGCCTAGACAGGTATCTTACTTACGAGCAGTACTTC. Protein: CASSLDRYLTYEQYF.

This clonotype was recorded at least ten times. V is TRBV7-6 and J is TRBJ2-2, with TRBD2 identical over 15 bases. Trimming took 6 bases from V and 3 from J; bases not matched to a gene: 8. The CDR3 is made up of 18 amino acids. Per the germline V gene, CDR1 is SGHVS and CDR2 is FNYEAQ. The CDR3 bases are TGTGCCAGCAGTCCTGGACTAGCGGGGGGGCTTTACACCGGGGAGCTGTTTTTT. This encodes CASSPGLAGGLYTGELFF.

This clonotype was found a few times. The chain combines TRBV5-5 with TRBJ2-7, with D possibly matching TRBD1 (5 bases). CDR3 length: 15 residues. Germline V lookup: CDR1 SGHKS, CDR2 YYEKEE (reference sequence). With 2 bases removed from V and 2 bases from J, the gap between germline ends came to 14 bases. The chain's CDR3 is CASSFEGAGPYEQYF. CDR3 DNA: TGTGCCAGCAGCTTTGAAGGGGCAGGGCCCTACGAGCAGTACTTC.

This clonotype has just a few counts. The V call is TRBV7-9, the J call TRBJ1-2; D not certain. The V end lost 2 bases, the J end lost 6 bases, and 16 bases lay between the germline ends. The CDR3 totals 15 residues. CDR1 is SEHNR and CDR2 is FQNEAQ in the germline V gene (reference sequence). CDR3 loop: CASSLQPGHPDGYTF. The CDR3 DNA reads as TGTGCCAGCAGCTTACAACCGGGCCATCCGGATGGCTACACCTTC.

This clonotype came up a few times. V is TRBV28 and J is TRBJ2-4; D gene unclear. This CDR3 is 16 amino acids long. Germline CDR1 MDHEN, CDR2 SYDVKM. V lost 7 bases to trimming and J lost 0 bases, with 16 bases between them. In DNA form, the CDR3 reads TGTGCCAGCACACCCCCGGCAAGGTCAGCCAAAAACATTCAGTACTTC. This sequence encodes CASTPPARSAKNIQYF.

This clonotype was seen ten or more times. The chain has TRBV7-2 and TRBJ1-4; D is perhaps TRBD1 (5 bases). Germline CDR1 and CDR2: SGHTA and FQGNSA. The V and J ends lost 5 bases and 7 bases respectively, with 14 bases between them. The CDR3 runs 14 residues. Here the CDR3 DNA reads TGTGCCAGCAGCGCAGACGGGAGGGGTGAAAAACTGTTTTTT. Its protein product is CASSADGRGEKLFF.

This chain links TRBV10-2 with TRBJ1-1; no definite D call. CDR3 size: 13 residues. The V end was cut by 6 bases, the J end by 0 bases, with 8 bases between. Germline values: CDR1 WSHSY, CDR2 SAAADI. CDR3 sequence: CASRTQLNTEAFF. The CDR3, as DNA: TGCGCCAGCAGGACACAATTGAACACTGAAGCTTTCTTT.

This clonotype was counted only a few times. J is TRBJ2-3 and V is TRBV28; 8 bases map to TRBD1. Germline V gene data show CDR1 as MDHEN and CDR2 as SYDVKM. V shed 5 bases and J 0 bases; nucleotides not matched to a gene: 7. This CDR3 comprises 16 residues. This CDR3 reads CASSGWTGTSTDTQYF. The CDR3 DNA follows: TGTGCCAGCAGTGGATGGACAGGGACGAGCACAGATACGCAGTATTTT.

V is TRBV6-6 and J is TRBJ2-7; D is possibly TRBD1 (6 bases). V was clipped by 4 bases and J by 2 bases, with 12 bases between them. Germline CDR1 is MNHNY and CDR2 is SVGAGI (reference sequence). The CDR3 loop spans 14 amino acids. CDR3: CASSSVNRAYEQYF. In DNA, the CDR3 is TGTGCCAGCAGTTCTGTAAACAGGGCCTACGAGCAGTACTTC.

This chain uses TRBV29-1 with TRBJ1-4; D might be TRBD1 (6 bases). With 5 bases removed from V and 8 bases from J, the gap between germline ends came to 21 bases. The CDR3 contains 15 residues. The germline gives CDR1 SQVTM, CDR2 ANQGSEA. The CDR3 here is CSVLPRIGGGEKLFF. CDR3 in DNA: TGCAGCGTTCTGCCTCGGATAGGGGGAGGGGAAAAACTGTTTTTT.

This clonotype was seen a single time. The gene calls are TRBV28 and TRBJ2-1; 10 positions match TRBD1. From germline, CDR1 is MDHEN and CDR2 SYDVKM. V lost 2 bases, J lost 13 bases, and 11 bases stayed unmatched. The CDR3 loop spans 15 amino acids. CDR3 sequence (DNA): TGTGCCAGCAGTTTAATTGGACAGGGGGGGGTAGAACAGTTCTTC. Translated: CASSLIGQGGVEQFF.

This clonotype was detected many times. J is TRBJ1-5 and V is TRBV7-8; 7 nucleotides match TRBD1. The V segment lost 2 bases and the J segment 1 base; nucleotides outside the gene matches: 8. Per germline, CDR1 SGHVS and CDR2 FQNEAQ. The CDR3 consists of 17 residues. The CDR3 sequence is CASSLPSTGLSNQPQHF. In DNA, the CDR3 is TGTGCCAGCAGCTTACCCTCGACAGGGTTGAGCAATCAGCCCCAGCATTTT.

The chain couples TRBV10-3 to TRBJ2-1, with 10 bases matching TRBD2. V shed 10 bases, J shed 5 bases, and the junction held 8 bases outside the gene matches. In germline, CDR1 is ENHRY, CDR2 SYGVKD. This CDR3 contains 14 residues. This CDR3 reads CATNSGGANNEQFF. In nucleotides, the CDR3 is TGTGCCACTAACAGCGGGGGGGCCAACAATGAGCAGTTCTTC.

This clonotype has a handful of counts. This chain links TRBV29-1 with TRBJ1-5; 7 bases match TRBD1. Germline loops: CDR1 SQVTM, CDR2 ANQGSEA. Germline trimming cut 4 bases from V and 1 base from J; bases unmatched to any gene: 4. This CDR3 is 14 amino acids long. The CDR3 protein is CSVGTGISNQPQHF. The DNA for the CDR3 is TGCAGCGTTGGGACAGGAATAAGCAATCAGCCCCAGCATTTT.

This clonotype was seen only a few times. This chain links TRBV3-1 with TRBJ1-1; D may be TRBD1 (6 bases). The CDR3 extends over 15 amino acids. V lost 4 bases to trimming and J lost 0 bases, with 12 bases between them. Germline CDR1 LGHDT, CDR2 YNNKEL (reference sequence). CDR3 region: CASSRLRGLNTEAFF. As DNA, the CDR3 is TGTGCCAGCAGCCGACTCAGGGGATTGAACACTGAAGCTTTCTTT.

The genes are TRBV5-4 and TRBJ2-1; 9 positions match TRBD2. V lost 0 bases to trimming and J lost 5 bases; unmatched junction nucleotides: 6. The CDR3 has 16 residues. The germline gives CDR1 SGHNT, CDR2 YYREEE (reference sequence). The CDR3 protein is CASSLAGGRANNEQFF. The DNA for the CDR3 is TGTGCCAGCAGCTTGGCCGGCGGGAGGGCCAACAATGAGCAGTTCTTC.

This rearrangement joins TRBV5-5 to TRBJ2-1, with D maybe TRBD1 (5 bases). From germline, CDR1 is SGHKS and CDR2 YYEKEE (reference sequence). The CDR3 covers 14 residues. V lost 0 bases to trimming and J lost 8 bases, with 12 bases between them. CDR3 nucleotide sequence: TGTGCCAGCAGCTTGGAGGGGCTAGAAGATGAGCAGTTCTTC. Amino acid sequence: CASSLEGLEDEQFF.